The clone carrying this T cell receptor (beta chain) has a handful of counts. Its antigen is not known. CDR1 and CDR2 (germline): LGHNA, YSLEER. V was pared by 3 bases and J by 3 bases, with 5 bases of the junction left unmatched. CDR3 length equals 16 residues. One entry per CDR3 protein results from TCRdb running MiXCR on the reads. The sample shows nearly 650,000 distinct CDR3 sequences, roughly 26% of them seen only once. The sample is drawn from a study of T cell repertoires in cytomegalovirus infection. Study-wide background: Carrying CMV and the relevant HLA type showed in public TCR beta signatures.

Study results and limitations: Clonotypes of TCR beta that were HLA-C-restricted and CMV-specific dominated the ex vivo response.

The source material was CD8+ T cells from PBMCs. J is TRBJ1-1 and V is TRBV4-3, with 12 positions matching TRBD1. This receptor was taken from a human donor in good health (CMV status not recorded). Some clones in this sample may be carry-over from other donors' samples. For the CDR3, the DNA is TGCGCCAGCAGCCAGGGGGACAGGGGGCGATACACTGAAGCTTTCTTT. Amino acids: CASSQGDRGRYTEAFF.